The clone carrying this T cell receptor beta chain has a handful of counts. The data were obtained in a study of blood T cell repertoires in COVID-19. The wider study: From the United States, Italy and Spain came samples of acute and convalescent COVID-19.

The assay was immunoSEQ multiplex PCR, and TCRdb's table has in-frame clones only and misses some. This sample has roughly 120,000 clones, with 86% found just once. The CDR3 is 18 amino acids. Per germline, CDR1 MNHEY and CDR2 SVGEGT. V was pared by 1 base and J by 5 bases, with 24 bases between. The sequence was collected from a man aged 70 or older who had recovered from COVID-19. Material for sequencing was peripheral blood. The rearrangement joins TRBV6-2 or TRBV6-3 to TRBJ2-7, with D possibly matching TRBD2 (5 bases). This chain's CDR3 is CASSYYPSLSWKEDEQYF. The CDR3 nucleotides read TGTGCCAGCAGTTACTATCCCTCCCTTAGCTGGAAGGAGGACGAGCAGTACTTC.